This T cell receptor beta chain stems from a study of regulatory T cells in long-lasting Graves disease. Study-level results: Patients whose Graves' disease persisted exhibited lower TCR diversity than those newly diagnosed.

Both iRepertoire HTBI primers and Arm-PCR of CDR3 regions were used to build the TCR beta libraries. A single record per CDR3 protein comes from TCRdb applying MiXCR to the multiplex PCR reads. The sample lists fewer than 550,000 distinct CDR3 sequences, roughly 15% occurring once. The V gene lost 6 bases and the J gene lost 0 bases, with 15 bases spanning the gap. CDR3 length: 16 residues. CDR1 and CDR2 from the germline V gene are SEHNR and FQNEAQ (reference sequence). Noted time point: newly diagnosed GD, antithyroid drugs for less than 3 months. Isolated PBMC RNA provided the starting material for the TCR library. Each of the patients was recruited from an endocrinology department situated in Xi'an, China. This clonotype turned up a few times. Antigen: not known. These data also formed part of another study, on T cells in Graves' hyperthyroidism and ophthalmopathy. According to that study: Diagnosis of hyperthyroidism was new in patients aged 18 to 65, and its duration was under 2 months. An initial round of RT-PCR targeting the TCR CDR3 relied on the HTBI primer set.

The material sequenced was peripheral blood mononuclear cells (PBMCs), taken at new diagnosis, from a patient treated with antithyroid drugs. This sequence was found in a woman between 18 and 29 years old with Graves disease. The genes are TRBV7-9 and TRBJ2-1; D may be TRBD2 (5 bases). The CDR3 bases are TGTGCCAGCAGTTTCGAGGACGGAGGCTCCTACAATGAGCAGTTCTTC. Protein product: CASSFEDGGSYNEQFF.